A single sample gave rise to the 18 T cell receptor beta chains below, sequenced in a study of blood T cell repertoires in COVID-19. Repertoires were generated with immunoSEQ multiplex PCR, while TCRdb's copy carries only in-frame clones and drops some. The data show under 95,000 clones, over 75% seen once. The sample consisted of peripheral blood. The receptors stem from a human donor with acute or convalescent COVID-19. The donor label of this sample is uncertain.

The V and J genes are TRBV24-1 and TRBJ2-6, with 7 bases aligning to TRBD2. V shed 3 bases, J shed 4 bases, and the junction held 5 bases outside the gene matches. The CDR3 has 16 amino acids. CDR1 and CDR2 from the germline V gene are KGHDR and SFDVKD. Written as DNA, the CDR3 is TGTGCCACCAGTGATGGGAGGGCGAAAGGGGCCAACGTCCTGACTTTC. Translation gives CATSDGRAKGANVLTF.

The chain employs TRBV30 and TRBJ1-3, with 10 bases fitting TRBD1. The junction had 9 bases not matched to a gene; V was cut back by 2 bases and J by 5 bases. The CDR3 extends over 16 amino acids. Germline loops: CDR1 GTSNPN, CDR2 SVGIG (reference sequence). Here the CDR3 reads CAWSFKTGGVRNTIYF. CDR3 bases: TGTGCCTGGAGTTTCAAGACAGGGGGCGTGAGAAACACCATATATTTT.

The chain's CDR3 is CASSLGQGVGAYNSPLHF. The CDR3 region has the DNA TGTGCCAGCAGCCTAGGACAGGGGGTAGGGGCCTATAATTCACCCCTCCACTTT. The chain couples TRBV5-4 to TRBJ1-6; 10 bases agree with TRBD1. Germline values: CDR1 SGHNT, CDR2 YYREEE (reference sequence). Unmatched junction bases numbered 9, after V lost 4 bases and J lost 2 bases. The CDR3 consists of 18 residues.

This chain uses TRBV3-1 (or the pseudogene TRBV3-2) with TRBJ1-2; 7 bases match TRBD1. V trimming: 6 bases; J trimming: 1 base; junction bases outside the gene matches: 8. Germline CDR1 LGHDT, CDR2 YNNKEL (reference sequence). The length of the CDR3 is 15 residues. CDR3 DNA sequence: TGTGCCAGCAGGGGTCTAGACAGGGATAACTATGGCTACACCTTC. It codes for CASRGLDRDNYGYTF.

This chain joins TRBV5-4 and TRBJ2-1; tentative D call: TRBD2 (7 bases). The CDR3 contains 16 residues. Per the germline V gene, CDR1 is SGHNT and CDR2 is YYREEE (reference sequence). Trimming pared 0 bases from V and 4 bases from J, leaving 14 bases between. CDR3 DNA sequence: TGTGCCAGCAGCTTGGCCAAGGGGGGGGCTTACAATGAGCAGTTCTTC. Translating it yields CASSLAKGGAYNEQFF.

The rearrangement uses TRBV19 and TRBJ2-1; D gene ambiguous. The germline CDR1 and CDR2 sequences are LNHDA and SQIVND (reference sequence). This CDR3 is built from 14 residues. The V and J ends lost 3 bases and 5 bases respectively, with 11 bases between them. CDR3 loop: CASSMVDFHNEQFF. Here the CDR3 DNA reads TGTGCCAGTAGTATGGTCGACTTCCACAATGAGCAGTTCTTC.

J is TRBJ2-7 and V is TRBV6-6, with TRBD2 identical over 7 bases. The J segment lost 1 base and the V segment lost 5 bases, leaving 5 bases of the junction unmatched. Germline CDR1 is MNHNY and CDR2 is SVGAGI (reference sequence). The CDR3 totals 14 residues. The CDR3 loop reads CASSSHGGSYEQYF. CDR3 bases: TGTGCCAGCAGTAGCCACGGGGGGTCCTACGAGCAGTACTTC.

J is TRBJ1-2 and V is TRBV5-1; the match to TRBD1 covers 7 bases. The CDR3 covers 14 residues. Germline V gene lookup returns CDR1 SGHRS and CDR2 YFSETQ. V lost 4 bases and J lost 3; bases outside the gene matches: 6. The CDR3 spells CASSKTGTDYGYTF. CDR3 bases: TGCGCCAGCAGCAAGACCGGGACAGACTATGGCTACACCTTC.

This rearrangement joins TRBV7-3 to TRBJ2-6; no definite D call. Germline V gives CDR1 SGHTA, CDR2 FQGTGA. Between the trimmed V and J ends, which lost 3 bases and 0 bases, there was a span of 6 bases. The CDR3 spans 15 residues. The CDR3 nucleotides read TGTGCCAGCAGCTTTACCGGCTCTGGGGCCAACGTCCTGACTTTC. Protein product: CASSFTGSGANVLTF.

The chain has TRBV6-2 or TRBV6-3 and TRBJ1-6, with D unclear. Germline V gene lookup returns CDR1 MNHEY and CDR2 SVGEGT. V gave up 2 bases and J gave up 14 bases, with 10 bases separating them. The CDR3 extends over 12 amino acids. This CDR3 reads CASSYPSMTLHF. CDR3 DNA sequence: TGTGCCAGCAGTTACCCCAGTATGACCCTCCACTTT.

The gene calls are TRBV7-2 and TRBJ2-3, with 11 bases fitting TRBD2. V shed 5 bases, J shed 3 bases, and the junction held 7 bases outside the gene matches. CDR1 and CDR2 from the germline V gene are SGHTA and FQGNSA. This CDR3 has 16 amino acids. The CDR3 loop is CASSPRLAGPTDTQYF. CDR3 sequence (DNA): TGTGCCAGCAGCCCGAGACTAGCGGGGCCTACAGATACGCAGTATTTT. The complete variable domain, with remaining parts taken from reference TRBV7-2 and TRBJ2-3, reads GAGVSQSPSNKVTEKGKDVELRCDPISGHTALYWYRQSLGQGLEFLIYFQGNSAPDKSGLPSDRFSAERTGGSVSTLTIQRTQQEDSAVYLCASSPRLAGPTDTQYFGPGTRLTVL.

The chain recombines TRBV3-1 (or the pseudogene TRBV3-2) with TRBJ2-1, with D possibly matching TRBD1 (5 bases). Germline V CDR1 and CDR2: LGHDT, YNNKEL (reference sequence). Trimming removed 3 bases from V and 5 bases from J, with 11 bases in between. CDR3 length: 14 amino acids. This CDR3 is CASSHTFRDNEQFF. For the CDR3, the DNA is TGTGCCAGCAGCCACACTTTCAGGGACAATGAGCAGTTCTTC.

In nucleotides, the CDR3 is TGTGCCAGCAGCGTAGGGACAATCTCTGGGCAGTACTTC. Amino acids: CASSVGTISGQYF. The chain has TRBV5-6 and TRBJ2-7; weak D call: TRBD1 (6 bases). The CDR3 has 13 amino acids. V shed 4 bases and J shed 9 bases, with 17 bases lying between them. Germline values: CDR1 SGHDT, CDR2 YYEEEE.

The chain has TRBV6-5 and TRBJ2-7; 10 positions match TRBD2. The germline V gene has CDR1 MNHEY and CDR2 SVGAGI. This CDR3 is 14 amino acids long. After removal of 6 bases from V and 5 bases from J, the junction contained 7 bases not matched to a gene. DNA for the CDR3: TGTGCCAGCAGGGTAGCGGGGGGCCGCAACGAGCAGTACTTC. Its protein is CASRVAGGRNEQYF.

This clone was detected once. This chain joins TRBV4-2 and TRBJ1-4, with 7 bases identical to TRBD1. Trimming took 2 bases from V and 7 from J; bases not matched to a gene: 7. The V gene's germline CDR1 is LGHNA and CDR2 YNFKEQ. The CDR3 spans 15 residues. CDR3 amino acids: CASSQSGRGPEKLFF. CDR3 nucleotide sequence: TGTGCCAGCAGCCAAAGCGGGAGGGGGCCTGAAAAACTGTTTTTT.

The V call is TRBV4-1, the J call TRBJ1-2; a possible D gene is TRBD1 (6 bases). This CDR3 has 13 amino acids. Trimming pared 4 bases from V and 4 bases from J, leaving 10 bases between. CDR1 is MGHRA and CDR2 is YSYEKL in the germline V gene. The CDR3 region has the DNA TGCGCCAGCAGCCCCGGGACACTCTATGGCTACACCTTC. This translates into CASSPGTLYGYTF.

The V gene is TRBV5-5, the J gene TRBJ1-1; maybe TRBD1 (6 bases). The CDR3 has 14 amino acids. Germline loops: CDR1 SGHKS, CDR2 YYEKEE (reference sequence). V was clipped by 0 bases and J by 1 base, with 7 bases between them. The CDR3 coding sequence is TGTGCCAGCAGCTTGGACAGGGCGAACACTGAAGCTTTCTTT. This codes for CASSLDRANTEAFF.

The V and J genes are TRBV7-8 and TRBJ2-2; 11 bases agree with TRBD2. This CDR3 is 17 amino acids long. V shed 5 bases and J 3 bases; nucleotides not matched to a gene: 8. CDR1 is SGHVS, CDR2 FQNEAQ, per germline. CDR3 nucleotide sequence: TGTGCCAGCAGCAAAAGAAGGACTAGCGGGTACACCGGGGAGCTGTTTTTT. This translates into CASSKRRTSGYTGELFF.